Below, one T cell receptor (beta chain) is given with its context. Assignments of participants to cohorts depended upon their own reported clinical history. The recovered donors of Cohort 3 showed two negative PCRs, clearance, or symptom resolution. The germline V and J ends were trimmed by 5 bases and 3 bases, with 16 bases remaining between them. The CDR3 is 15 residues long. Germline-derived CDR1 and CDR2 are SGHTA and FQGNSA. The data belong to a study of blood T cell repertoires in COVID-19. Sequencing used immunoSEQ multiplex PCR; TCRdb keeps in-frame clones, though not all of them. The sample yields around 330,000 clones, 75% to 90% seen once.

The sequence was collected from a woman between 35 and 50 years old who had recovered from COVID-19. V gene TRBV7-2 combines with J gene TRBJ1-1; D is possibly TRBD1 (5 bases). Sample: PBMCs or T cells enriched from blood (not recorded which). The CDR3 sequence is CASSQRGGRHTEAFF. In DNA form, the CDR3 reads TGTGCCAGCAGCCAGCGGGGGGGTCGGCACACTGAAGCTTTCTTT.